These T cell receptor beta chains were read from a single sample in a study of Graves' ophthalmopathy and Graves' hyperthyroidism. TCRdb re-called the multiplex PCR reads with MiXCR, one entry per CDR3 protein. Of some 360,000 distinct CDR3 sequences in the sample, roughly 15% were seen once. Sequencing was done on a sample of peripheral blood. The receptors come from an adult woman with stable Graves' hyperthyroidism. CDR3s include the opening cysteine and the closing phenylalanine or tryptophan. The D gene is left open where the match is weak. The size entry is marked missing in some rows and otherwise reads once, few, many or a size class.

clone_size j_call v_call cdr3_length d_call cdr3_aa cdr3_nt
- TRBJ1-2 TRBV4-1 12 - CASSASAYGYTF TGCGCCAGCAGCGCCAGCGCCTATGGCTACACCTTC
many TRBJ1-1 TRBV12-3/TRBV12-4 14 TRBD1 CASSWTGGITEAFF TGTGCCAGCAGTTGGACAGGGGGAATAACTGAAGCTTTCTTT
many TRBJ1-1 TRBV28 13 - CASRKQGGTEAFF TGTGCCAGCAGAAAACAGGGTGGTACTGAAGCTTTCTTT
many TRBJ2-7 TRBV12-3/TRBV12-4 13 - CASRPAGAYEQYF TGTGCCAGCAGGCCCGCAGGGGCCTACGAGCAGTACTTC
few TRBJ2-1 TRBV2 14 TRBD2 CASSGAGVGNEQFF TGTGCCAGCAGTGGGGCGGGAGTGGGAAATGAGCAGTTCTTC
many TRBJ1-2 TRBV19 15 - CASSQAAGTAYGYTF TGTGCCAGTAGTCAGGCGGCAGGGACGGCCTATGGCTACACCTTC
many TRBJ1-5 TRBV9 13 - CASNSGVGQPQHF TGTGCCTCAAACTCGGGTGTTGGACAGCCCCAGCATTTT
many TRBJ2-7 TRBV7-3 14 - CASSLGRGATTEYF TGTGCCAGCAGCTTAGGCAGGGGGGCGACCACTGAGTACTTC
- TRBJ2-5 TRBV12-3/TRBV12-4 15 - CASSFQPGLKETQYF TGTGCCAGCAGTTTTCAGCCGGGACTCAAAGAGACCCAGTACTTC
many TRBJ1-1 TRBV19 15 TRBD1 CASSNDRAGNTEAFF TGTGCCAGTAGTAACGACAGGGCGGGGAACACTGAAGCTTTCTTT
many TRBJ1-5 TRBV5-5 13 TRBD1 CASSLGQAQPQHF TGTGCCAGCAGCCTAGGACAGGCTCAGCCCCAGCATTTT
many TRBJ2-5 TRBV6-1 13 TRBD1 CASSDGQGAPQYF TGTGCCAGCAGTGACGGACAGGGGGCCCCCCAGTACTTC
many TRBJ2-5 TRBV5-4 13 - CASSLATGGTQYF TGTGCCAGCAGCTTGGCGACCGGAGGGACCCAGTACTTC
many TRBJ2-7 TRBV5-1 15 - CASSLAIGQNYEQYF TGCGCCAGCAGCTTGGCCATCGGACAGAATTACGAGCAGTACTTC
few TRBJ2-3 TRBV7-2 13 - CASSSREGDTQYF TGTGCCAGCAGCTCCAGGGAAGGGGATACGCAGTATTTT
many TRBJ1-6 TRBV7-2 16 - CASSLDSPLINSPLHF TGTGCCAGCAGCTTGGACAGCCCCCTCATCAATTCACCCCTCCACTTT
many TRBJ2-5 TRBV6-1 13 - CASSRQSQETQYF TGTGCCAGCAGCAGACAGAGCCAAGAGACCCAGTACTTC
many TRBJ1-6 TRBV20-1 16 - CSARVLAGINYSPLHF TGCAGTGCTAGAGTCCTGGCAGGAATCAATTATTCACCCCTCCACTTT
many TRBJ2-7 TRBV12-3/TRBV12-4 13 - CASTWGGRYEQYF TGTGCCAGCACCTGGGGGGGGCGGTACGAGCAGTACTTC
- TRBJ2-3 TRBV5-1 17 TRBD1 CASSLAGTGSNTDTQYF TGCGCCAGCAGCTTGGCCGGGACAGGGAGCAACACAGATACGCAGTATTTT
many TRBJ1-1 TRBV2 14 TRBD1 CASSGRDRGTEAFF TGTGCCAGCAGCGGAAGGGACAGGGGTACTGAAGCTTTCTTT
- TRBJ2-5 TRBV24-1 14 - CATSVLQGLQTQYF TGTGCCACCAGTGTTTTGCAAGGACTGCAGACCCAGTACTTC
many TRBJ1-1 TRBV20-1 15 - CSARAPDGMNTEAFF TGCAGTGCTAGAGCCCCGGACGGTATGAACACTGAAGCTTTCTTT